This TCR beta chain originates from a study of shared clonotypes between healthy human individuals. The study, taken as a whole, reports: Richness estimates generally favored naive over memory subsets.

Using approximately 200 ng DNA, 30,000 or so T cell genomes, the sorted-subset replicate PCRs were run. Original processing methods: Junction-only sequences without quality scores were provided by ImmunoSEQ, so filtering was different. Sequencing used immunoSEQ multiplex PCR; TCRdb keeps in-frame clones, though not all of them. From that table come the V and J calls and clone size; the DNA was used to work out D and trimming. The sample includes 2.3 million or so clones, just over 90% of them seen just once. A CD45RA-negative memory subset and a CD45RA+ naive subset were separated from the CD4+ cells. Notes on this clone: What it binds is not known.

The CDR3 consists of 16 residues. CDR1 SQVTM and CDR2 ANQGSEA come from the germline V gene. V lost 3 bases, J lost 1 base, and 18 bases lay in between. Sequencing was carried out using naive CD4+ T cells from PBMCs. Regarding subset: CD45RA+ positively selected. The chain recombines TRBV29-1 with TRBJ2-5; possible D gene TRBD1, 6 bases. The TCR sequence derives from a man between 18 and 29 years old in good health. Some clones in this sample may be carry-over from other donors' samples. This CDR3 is CSVETGGSLTQETQYF. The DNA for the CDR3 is TGCAGCGTTGAGACAGGAGGCAGCTTGACCCAAGAGACCCAGTACTTC.